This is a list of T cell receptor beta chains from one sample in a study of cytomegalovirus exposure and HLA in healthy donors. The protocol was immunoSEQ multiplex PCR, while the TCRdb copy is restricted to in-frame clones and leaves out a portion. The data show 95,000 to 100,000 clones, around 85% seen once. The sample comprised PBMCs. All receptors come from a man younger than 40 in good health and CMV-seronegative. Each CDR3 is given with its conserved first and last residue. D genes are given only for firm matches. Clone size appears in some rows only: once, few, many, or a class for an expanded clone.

CDR3: CATADRVQNTEAFF
DNA: TGTGCCACCGCAGACAGGGTTCAGAACACTGAAGCTTTCTTT
D: TRBD1
size: .
V: TRBV2
J: TRBJ1-1

CDR3: CASSRQGQWTENYGYTF
DNA: TGTGCCAGCAGCCGTCAGGGACAGTGGACCGAAAACTATGGCTACACCTTC
D: TRBD1
size: .
V: TRBV5-4
J: TRBJ1-2

CDR3: CASSPFTGRKKLFF
DNA: TGTGCCAGCAGCCCCTTTACGGGGAGAAAAAAACTGTTTTTT
D: .
size: .
V: TRBV14
J: TRBJ1-4

CDR3: CAISDGRGSYEQYF
DNA: TGTGCCATCAGTGACGGCAGGGGTAGCTACGAGCAGTACTTC
D: .
size: .
V: TRBV10-3
J: TRBJ2-7

CDR3: CATSRVPAGGQETQYF
DNA: TGTGCCACCAGCAGAGTCCCAGCGGGAGGTCAAGAGACCCAGTACTTC
D: TRBD2
size: .
V: TRBV15
J: TRBJ2-5

CDR3: CASSETQGAAFF
DNA: TGTGCCAGCAGTGAAACACAGGGGGCAGCTTTCTTT
D: TRBD1
size: .
V: TRBV2
J: TRBJ1-1

CDR3: CSGKGGNTGELFF
DNA: TGCAGCGGGAAAGGGGGGAACACCGGGGAGCTGTTTTTT
D: .
size: .
V: TRBV29-1
J: TRBJ2-2

CDR3: CASSSFPYGYTF
DNA: TGTGCCAGCAGCTCGTTCCCCTATGGCTACACCTTC
D: .
size: .
V: TRBV5-6
J: TRBJ1-2

CDR3: CASSYRQSGQPQHF
DNA: TGTGCCAGCAGTTATCGACAGTCAGGTCAGCCCCAGCATTTT
D: .
size: .
V: TRBV6-5
J: TRBJ1-5

CDR3: CASSLVGSGSEAFF
DNA: TGTGCCAGCAGCTTAGTAGGGTCGGGATCTGAAGCTTTCTTT
D: .
size: .
V: TRBV7-9
J: TRBJ1-1

CDR3: CASSLDRANYGYTF
DNA: TGTGCCAGCAGTTTAGACAGGGCTAACTATGGCTACACCTTC
D: TRBD1
size: .
V: TRBV6-1
J: TRBJ1-2

CDR3: CASSSLAGGYQETQYF
DNA: TGTGCCAGCAGCTCGCTAGCGGGGGGGTACCAAGAGACCCAGTACTTC
D: TRBD2
size: .
V: TRBV5-4
J: TRBJ2-5

CDR3: CATSRERLARGDNEQFF
DNA: TGTGCCACCAGCAGAGAACGTTTGGCCAGGGGGGACAATGAGCAGTTCTTC
D: .
size: .
V: TRBV15
J: TRBJ2-1

CDR3: CASSLKYATGTGENGYTF
DNA: TGTGCCAGCTCCTTGAAATATGCAACCGGGACAGGGGAGAATGGCTACACCTTC
D: TRBD1
size: .
V: TRBV2
J: TRBJ1-2

CDR3: CASSWDRTYQETQYF
DNA: TGTGCCAGCAGCTGGGACAGGACGTACCAAGAGACCCAGTACTTC
D: TRBD1
size: once
V: TRBV5-6
J: TRBJ2-5

CDR3: CASSEIGLAGVGANVLTF
DNA: TGTGCCAGCAGTGAAATCGGACTAGCGGGAGTTGGGGCCAACGTCCTGACTTTC
D: TRBD2
size: few
V: TRBV6-1
J: TRBJ2-6

CDR3: CASSFSQRNQPQHF
DNA: TGTGCCAGCAGTTTCTCACAGCGCAATCAGCCCCAGCATTTT
D: .
size: .
V: TRBV6-5
J: TRBJ1-5

CDR3: CASSTDRERAGELFF
DNA: TGTGCCAGCAGTACGGACAGGGAAAGGGCCGGGGAGCTGTTTTTT
D: TRBD1
size: few
V: TRBV6-1
J: TRBJ2-2

CDR3: CASSSLTGDYNEQFF
DNA: TGTGCCAGCAGCTCCTTGACAGGGGACTACAATGAGCAGTTCTTC
D: TRBD1
size: .
V: TRBV5-4
J: TRBJ2-1

CDR3: CASSPHLGVYGYTF
DNA: TGCGCCAGCAGCCCCCATCTGGGAGTATATGGCTACACCTTC
D: .
size: .
V: TRBV4-3
J: TRBJ1-2

CDR3: CAIRPGTGTSGETQYF
DNA: TGTGCCATCAGACCCGGGACAGGGACTAGTGGAGAGACCCAGTACTTC
D: .
size: .
V: TRBV10-3
J: TRBJ2-5

CDR3: CAIRSGSGVGETQYF
DNA: TGTGCCATCAGGTCGGGTAGCGGGGTCGGAGAGACCCAGTACTTC
D: TRBD2
size: .
V: TRBV10-3
J: TRBJ2-5

CDR3: CASRDDRGNQPQHF
DNA: TGTGCCAGCAGGGACGACAGGGGGAATCAGCCCCAGCATTTT
D: TRBD1
size: once
V: TRBV2
J: TRBJ1-5

CDR3: CAWRQGLRVRNSPLHF
DNA: TGTGCCTGGAGGCAGGGATTGCGTGTCCGGAATTCACCCCTCCACTTT
D: .
size: .
V: TRBV30
J: TRBJ1-6

CDR3: CASTHMGGQPQHF
DNA: TGTGCCAGTACCCACATGGGGGGTCAGCCCCAGCATTTT
D: .
size: once
V: TRBV19
J: TRBJ1-5

CDR3: CASSVSPTSYEQYF
DNA: TGTGCCAGCAGCGTATCGCCGACATCCTACGAGCAGTACTTC
D: .
size: few
V: TRBV9
J: TRBJ2-7

CDR3: CASSLAAGNNEQFF
DNA: TGCGCCAGCAGCTTGGCCGCAGGGAACAATGAGCAGTTCTTC
D: .
size: .
V: TRBV5-1
J: TRBJ2-1

CDR3: CASRPGGGSGYEQYF
DNA: TGTGCCAGCAGGCCGGGGGGAGGTAGTGGCTACGAGCAGTACTTC
D: TRBD2
size: .
V: TRBV28
J: TRBJ2-7

CDR3: CASSPAGTKQETQYF
DNA: TGTGCCAGCAGTCCCGCCGGGACAAAACAAGAGACCCAGTACTTC
D: .
size: .
V: TRBV6-5
J: TRBJ2-5

CDR3: CASSQGANANQPQHF
DNA: TGCGCCAGCAGCCAGGGGGCCAATGCCAATCAGCCCCAGCATTTT
D: .
size: .
V: TRBV4-1
J: TRBJ1-5

CDR3: CASRTGTVWETQYF
DNA: TGTGCCAGCAGGACCGGGACAGTATGGGAGACCCAGTACTTC
D: TRBD1
size: .
V: TRBV6-5
J: TRBJ2-5

CDR3: CARTLFNRDRDYNEQFF
DNA: TGTGCCAGGACACTATTCAACCGGGACAGGGATTACAATGAGCAGTTCTTC
D: TRBD1
size: .
V: TRBV5-6
J: TRBJ2-1

CDR3: CAGSLNSGRYHEQYF
DNA: TGTGCCGGCAGCTTAAATAGCGGGAGGTACCACGAGCAGTACTTC
D: TRBD2
size: .
V: TRBV6-5
J: TRBJ2-7

CDR3: CASSVGPEGSNQPQHF
DNA: TGTGCCAGCAGCGTAGGTCCTGAGGGTAGCAATCAGCCCCAGCATTTT
D: .
size: .
V: TRBV9
J: TRBJ1-5

CDR3: CASSFSLDRGDEQFF
DNA: TGTGCCAGCAGCTTTTCACTAGACAGGGGGGATGAGCAGTTCTTC
D: TRBD1
size: few
V: TRBV5-4
J: TRBJ2-1